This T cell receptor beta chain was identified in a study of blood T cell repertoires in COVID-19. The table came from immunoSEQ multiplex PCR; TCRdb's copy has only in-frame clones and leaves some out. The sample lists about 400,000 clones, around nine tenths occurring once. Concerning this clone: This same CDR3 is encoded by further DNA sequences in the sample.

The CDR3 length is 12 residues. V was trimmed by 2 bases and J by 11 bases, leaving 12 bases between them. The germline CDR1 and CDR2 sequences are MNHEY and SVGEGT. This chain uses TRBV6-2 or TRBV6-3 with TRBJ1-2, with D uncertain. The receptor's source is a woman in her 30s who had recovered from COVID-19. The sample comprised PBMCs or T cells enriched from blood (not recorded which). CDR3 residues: CASSYELRGYTF. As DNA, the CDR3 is TGTGCCAGCAGTTACGAGTTGCGTGGTTACACCTTC.